A single T cell receptor beta chain is shown here with its context. No antigen is known for it. This record comes from a study of regulatory dendritic cells for organ transplantation. Overall study results and limits: Naive T cells showed high diversity, memory cells less, memory CD8+ least.

From germline, CDR1 is KGHSH and CDR2 LQKENI. The CDR3 is 13 amino acids. V was cut by 5 bases and J by 5 bases, with 10 bases left in between. CFSE-labeled sorted T cells met regulatory or mature dendritic cells for 5 days. FACS sorted CD4+ or CD8+ T cells into CD45RA+ naive and CD45RO+ memory. Clones were read by immunoSEQ multiplex PCR, and TCRdb kept only the in-frame ones, dropping some. The table lists 20,000 to 25,000 clones, 80% to 90% of them singletons. Sequenced sample: naive CD4+ T cells from blood cultured with regulatory dendritic cells. Subset meaning: CD45RA+ naive T cells. The receptor was isolated from a human donor in good health. This chain connects TRBV18 to TRBJ1-5; perhaps TRBD1 as D (5 bases). The CDR3 nucleotides read TGTGCCAGCTCAGAAGGGACGGATCAGCCCCAGCATTTT. Protein product: CASSEGTDQPQHF. Combining the CDR3 with reference TRBV18 and TRBJ1-5 gives the whole variable domain NAGVMQNPRHLVRRRGQEARLRCSPMKGHSHVYWYRQLPEEGLKFMVYLQKENIIDESGMPKERFSAEFPKEGPSILRIQQVVRGDSAAYFCASSEGTDQPQHFGDGTRLSIL.